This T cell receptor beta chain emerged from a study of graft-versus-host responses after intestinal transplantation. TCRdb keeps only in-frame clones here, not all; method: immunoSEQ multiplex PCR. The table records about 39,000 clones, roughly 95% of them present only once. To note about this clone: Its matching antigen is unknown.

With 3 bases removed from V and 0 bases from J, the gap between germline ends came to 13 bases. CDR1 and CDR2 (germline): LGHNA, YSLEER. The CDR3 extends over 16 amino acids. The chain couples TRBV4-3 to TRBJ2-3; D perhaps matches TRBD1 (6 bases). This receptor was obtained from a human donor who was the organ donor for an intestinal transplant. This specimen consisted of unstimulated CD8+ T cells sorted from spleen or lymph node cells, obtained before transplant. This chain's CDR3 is CASSQGHLASTDTQYF. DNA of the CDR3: TGCGCCAGCAGCCAGGGACACTTAGCTAGCACAGATACGCAGTATTTT.